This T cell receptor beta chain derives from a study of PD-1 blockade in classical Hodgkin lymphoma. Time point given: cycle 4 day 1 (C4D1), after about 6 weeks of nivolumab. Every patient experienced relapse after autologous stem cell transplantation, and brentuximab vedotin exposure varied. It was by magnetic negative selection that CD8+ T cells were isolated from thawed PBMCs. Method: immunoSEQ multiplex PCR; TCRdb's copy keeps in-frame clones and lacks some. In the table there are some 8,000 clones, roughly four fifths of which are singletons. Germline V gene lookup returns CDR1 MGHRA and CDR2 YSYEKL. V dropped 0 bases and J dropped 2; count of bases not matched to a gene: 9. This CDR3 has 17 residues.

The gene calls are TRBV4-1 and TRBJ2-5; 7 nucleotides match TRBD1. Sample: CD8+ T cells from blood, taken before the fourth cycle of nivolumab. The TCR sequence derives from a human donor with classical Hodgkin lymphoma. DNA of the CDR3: TGCGCCAGCAGCCAAGAAAACTGGGACAGCCTACAAGAGACCCAGTACTTC. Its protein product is CASSQENWDSLQETQYF.